Sequencing of this T cell receptor (beta chain) was carried out in a study of sequential checkpoint blockade in melanoma. At the level of the study: Each arm's sequence ended with maintenance nivolumab.

The treatment: randomized to nivolumab then ipilimumab (arm A) or the reverse (arm B). Patients had received no earlier DNA-damaging chemotherapy. From thawed PBMCs, live CD3+CD8+ cells negative for CD19 and CD56 were sorted. Profiling relied on immunoSEQ multiplex PCR, and the TCRdb table lists in-frame clones only, not all of them. The sample carries tens of thousands of clones, under 70% recorded once. This clone was found a few times. From germline, CDR1 is SGHNT and CDR2 YYREEE (reference sequence). After removal of 0 bases from V and 11 bases from J, the junction contained 3 bases not matched to a gene. The CDR3 has 12 amino acids.

This specimen consisted of CD8+ T cells sorted from blood (inferred from file names), obtained from a patient given nivolumab and ipilimumab in sequence. This sequence was found in a human donor with melanoma. This sequence joins TRBV5-4 and TRBJ1-1, with 8 bases matching TRBD1. CDR3: CASSLGTGMAFF. CDR3 nucleotide sequence: TGTGCCAGCAGCTTGGGGACAGGGATGGCTTTCTTT.